The 10 T cell receptor beta chains given below trace back to one sample, sequenced in a study of blood T cell repertoires in COVID-19. The protocol was immunoSEQ multiplex PCR, while the TCRdb copy is restricted to in-frame clones and leaves out a portion. The repertoire holds about 89,000 clones, with 75% to 90% as singletons. Sequencing was performed on peripheral blood. These receptors were collected from an elderly woman with acute or convalescent COVID-19.

The chain employs TRBV10-2 and TRBJ2-7; 7 nucleotides line up with TRBD1. Germline trimming cut 2 bases from V and 2 bases from J; bases unmatched to any gene: 9. Germline CDR1 reads WSHSY; CDR2 reads SAAADI. The CDR3 is 16 amino acids. The CDR3 protein is CASSEPHRGSPYEQYF. The CDR3 region has the DNA TGCGCCAGCAGTGAGCCCCACAGGGGTTCCCCCTACGAGCAGTACTTC.

This sequence joins TRBV6-5 and TRBJ2-2; the D gene is possibly TRBD2 (7 bases). Between the trimmed V and J ends, which lost 7 bases and 0 bases, there was a span of 12 bases. Germline CDR1 is MNHEY and CDR2 is SVGAGI. The CDR3 runs to 15 residues. Here the CDR3 reads CASTIGGPNTGELFF. As DNA, the CDR3 is TGTGCCAGCACTATCGGGGGGCCGAACACCGGGGAGCTGTTTTTT.

The rearrangement links TRBV9 to TRBJ1-3; 7 bases match TRBD1. Germline loops: CDR1 SGDLS, CDR2 YYNGEE. J gave up 0 bases and V 1 base, and 4 bases lay outside the gene matches. The length of the CDR3 is 16 residues. The DNA of the CDR3 is TGTGCCAGCAGCGTAACAAGGGACAGCTCTGGAAACACCATATATTTT. As protein: CASSVTRDSSGNTIYF.

CDR3 bases: TGTGCCAGCAGCCAAGTTGGCGGGGGGGCCACAGATACGCAGTATTTT. It codes for CASSQVGGGATDTQYF. The chain combines TRBV4-2 with TRBJ2-3; 9 bases agree with TRBD2. CDR1 and CDR2 from the germline V gene are LGHNA and YNFKEQ. J gave up 2 bases and V 1 base, and 4 bases lay outside the gene matches. The CDR3 sequence is 16 residues long.

This clone has a single count. The chain carries TRBV7-2 and TRBJ2-5; D gene uncertain. CDR3 length equals 15 residues. CDR1 is SGHTA, CDR2 FQGNSA, per germline. V was cut by 5 bases and J by 1 base, with 14 bases left in between. The CDR3 sequence is CASSPRPRFQETQYF. CDR3 bases: TGTGCCAGCAGCCCCCGCCCGAGGTTCCAAGAGACCCAGTACTTC.

This chain links TRBV29-1 with TRBJ2-4; D is perhaps TRBD1 (6 bases). Trimming shortened V by 0 bases and J by 2 bases, and 8 bases separated the two germline ends. Germline V gives CDR1 SQVTM, CDR2 ANQGSEA. This CDR3 contains 14 residues. This chain's CDR3 is CSVEEDRTKNIQYF. CDR3 DNA: TGCAGCGTTGAAGAGGACAGAACCAAAAACATTCAGTACTTC. Complete variable domain (other parts from reference TRBV29-1 and TRBJ2-4): SAVISQKPSRDICQRGTSLTIQCQVDSQVTMMFWYRQQPGQSLTLIATANQGSEATYESGFVIDKFPISRPNLTFSTLTVSNMSPEDSSIYLCSVEEDRTKNIQYFGAGTRLSVL.

The chain uses TRBV11-2 and TRBJ1-5; perhaps TRBD1 as D (6 bases). Germline CDR1 is SGHAT and CDR2 is FQNNGV. The CDR3 spans 15 residues. V lost 5 bases to trimming and J lost 6 bases, with 17 bases between them. The CDR3 region is CASSPGGGAGQPQHF. In nucleotides, the CDR3 is TGTGCCAGCAGCCCAGGAGGGGGGGCAGGTCAGCCCCAGCATTTT.

V gene TRBV19 combines with J gene TRBJ1-2; TRBD1 matches 10 bases. The CDR3 consists of 17 residues. Per germline, CDR1 LNHDA and CDR2 SQIVND (reference sequence). The V gene end was trimmed by 9 bases and the J gene end by 4 bases; junction bases not matched to a gene: 17. The CDR3 reads CASRDRGPSDLAYGYTF. Here the CDR3 DNA reads TGTGCCAGCCGGGACAGGGGTCCCTCGGACCTCGCCTATGGCTACACCTTC.

The CDR3 sequence: CASSPTDRGAYGYTF. CDR3 sequence (DNA): TGTGCCAGCAGCCCGACGGACAGGGGGGCGTATGGCTACACCTTC. J is TRBJ1-2 and V is TRBV14; 10 nucleotides match TRBD1. V dropped 4 bases and J dropped 5; count of bases not matched to a gene: 7. CDR1 and CDR2 (germline): SGHDN, FVKESK. The CDR3 is 15 amino acids.

The chain is built from TRBV6-1 and TRBJ2-1, with 7 bases matching TRBD2. This CDR3 has 16 residues. Germline assignment: CDR1 MNHNS and CDR2 SASEGT. The V and J ends lost 3 bases and 4 bases, in that order; junction bases with no gene match: 9. CDR3 in DNA: TGTGCCAGCAGTGATCGAGCGGGGAAAAAATACAATGAGCAGTTCTTC. Its translation is CASSDRAGKKYNEQFF.